The rows below give T cell receptor beta chains drawn from one sample of a study of blood T cell repertoires in COVID-19. TCRdb's table, derived via immunoSEQ multiplex PCR, lists solely in-frame clones and lacks some. The sample includes 150,000 or so clones, 82% of them seen just once. The sequenced sample was peripheral blood. Receptors originate from a human donor with acute or convalescent COVID-19. The donor label of this sample is uncertain. Each CDR3 is given with its conserved first and last residue. D genes are given only for firm matches. Some rows mark clone size as missing; the rest say once, few, many or name a class of expanded clone.

cdr3_aa: CASSPGLAIDTQYF
cdr3_nt: TGTGCCAGCAGTCCGGGACTAGCTATAGATACGCAGTATTTT
clone_size: NA
j_call: TRBJ2-3
d_call: TRBD2
cdr3_length: 14
v_call: TRBV3-1/TRBV3-2

cdr3_aa: CATAWGAGEQYF
cdr3_nt: TGTGCCACAGCGTGGGGAGCGGGTGAGCAGTACTTC
clone_size: few
j_call: TRBJ2-7
d_call: NA
cdr3_length: 12
v_call: TRBV10-3

cdr3_aa: CASSLYPAGGIIQYF
cdr3_nt: TGTGCCAGCAGCTTGTATCCCGCGGGGGGGATCATTCAGTACTTC
clone_size: NA
j_call: TRBJ2-4
d_call: TRBD2
cdr3_length: 15
v_call: TRBV5-5

cdr3_aa: CASSPTGTRPYEQYF
cdr3_nt: TGTGCCAGCAGCCCGACCGGGACTAGGCCCTACGAGCAGTACTTC
clone_size: NA
j_call: TRBJ2-7
d_call: TRBD2
cdr3_length: 15
v_call: TRBV5-6

cdr3_aa: CATSKPSGVQETQYF
cdr3_nt: TGTGCCACCAGCAAGCCTAGCGGGGTACAAGAGACCCAGTACTTC
clone_size: NA
j_call: TRBJ2-5
d_call: TRBD2
cdr3_length: 15
v_call: TRBV15

cdr3_aa: CASSLYRGDEQYF
cdr3_nt: TGTGCCAGCAGCTTATACAGGGGCGACGAGCAGTACTTC
clone_size: NA
j_call: TRBJ2-7
d_call: TRBD1
cdr3_length: 13
v_call: TRBV7-9

cdr3_aa: CASTKTDRYGYTF
cdr3_nt: TGTGCCAGCACTAAGACAGATCGCTATGGCTACACCTTC
clone_size: NA
j_call: TRBJ1-2
d_call: NA
cdr3_length: 13
v_call: TRBV5-6

cdr3_aa: CSVYRGSGEQFF
cdr3_nt: TGCAGCGTTTACAGGGGTTCGGGTGAGCAGTTCTTC
clone_size: NA
j_call: TRBJ2-1
d_call: TRBD1
cdr3_length: 12
v_call: TRBV29-1

cdr3_aa: CASSLAGALTGELFF
cdr3_nt: TGTGCCAGCAGCTTAGCGGGGGCCCTCACCGGGGAGCTGTTTTTT
clone_size: NA
j_call: TRBJ2-2
d_call: NA
cdr3_length: 15
v_call: TRBV7-8

cdr3_aa: CASKNRDRPNFLNEKLFF
cdr3_nt: TGTGCCAGCAAAAACCGGGACAGGCCAAATTTTCTTAATGAAAAACTGTTTTTT
clone_size: NA
j_call: TRBJ1-4
d_call: TRBD1
cdr3_length: 18
v_call: TRBV2

cdr3_aa: CASTSQGGIKDGYTF
cdr3_nt: TGTGCCAGCACGTCTCAGGGTGGGATTAAAGATGGCTACACCTTC
clone_size: NA
j_call: TRBJ1-2
d_call: NA
cdr3_length: 15
v_call: TRBV6-5

cdr3_aa: CASTRTAGGRETQYF
cdr3_nt: TGTGCCAGCACTCGTACGGCGGGGGGGAGGGAGACCCAGTACTTC
clone_size: NA
j_call: TRBJ2-5
d_call: TRBD2
cdr3_length: 15
v_call: TRBV11-2

cdr3_aa: CASSSSGGNSPLHF
cdr3_nt: TGTGCCAGCAGCTCCTCAGGAGGGAATTCACCCCTCCACTTT
clone_size: NA
j_call: TRBJ1-6
d_call: NA
cdr3_length: 14
v_call: TRBV7-9

cdr3_aa: CASRGRDSNSPLHF
cdr3_nt: TGTGCCAGCAGGGGGCGGGATTCCAATTCACCCCTCCACTTT
clone_size: NA
j_call: TRBJ1-6
d_call: TRBD1
cdr3_length: 14
v_call: TRBV10-3

cdr3_aa: CASRGEWSSF
cdr3_nt: TGTGCCAGTAGGGGAGAGTGGTCCTCTTTT
clone_size: NA
j_call: TRBJ2-2
d_call: NA
cdr3_length: 10
v_call: TRBV19

cdr3_aa: CASSPGTGGVSYGYTF
cdr3_nt: TGTGCCAGCAGCCCCGGGACAGGAGGTGTAAGCTATGGCTACACCTTC
clone_size: once
j_call: TRBJ1-2
d_call: TRBD1
cdr3_length: 16
v_call: TRBV5-6

cdr3_aa: CASSEVGRAYNEQFF
cdr3_nt: TGTGCCAGCAGTGAAGTAGGGCGGGCCTACAATGAGCAGTTCTTC
clone_size: NA
j_call: TRBJ2-1
d_call: NA
cdr3_length: 15
v_call: TRBV2

cdr3_aa: CSVGGAGGPEAFF
cdr3_nt: TGCAGCGTGGGGGGAGCGGGAGGACCTGAAGCTTTCTTT
clone_size: NA
j_call: TRBJ1-1
d_call: NA
cdr3_length: 13
v_call: TRBV29-1

cdr3_aa: CASILAGNTGELFF
cdr3_nt: TGTGCCAGCATCCTAGCGGGTAACACCGGGGAGCTGTTTTTT
clone_size: NA
j_call: TRBJ2-2
d_call: TRBD2
cdr3_length: 14
v_call: TRBV2

cdr3_aa: CASSNRGGSSGELFF
cdr3_nt: TGTGCCAGCAGCAACAGGGGGGGTTCCTCCGGGGAGCTGTTTTTT
clone_size: NA
j_call: TRBJ2-2
d_call: NA
cdr3_length: 15
v_call: TRBV7-9

cdr3_aa: CASSDPSSIQYF
cdr3_nt: TGCGCCAGCAGTGACCCCTCTAGCATTCAGTACTTC
clone_size: NA
j_call: TRBJ2-4
d_call: NA
cdr3_length: 12
v_call: TRBV10-1

cdr3_aa: CASSQESRGNTIYF
cdr3_nt: TGTGCCAGCAGCCAAGAGAGCAGGGGAAACACCATATATTTT
clone_size: many
j_call: TRBJ1-3
d_call: NA
cdr3_length: 14
v_call: TRBV14

cdr3_aa: CASSYHISGANVLTF
cdr3_nt: TGTGCCAGCAGTTACCACATATCCGGGGCCAACGTCCTGACTTTC
clone_size: NA
j_call: TRBJ2-6
d_call: NA
cdr3_length: 15
v_call: TRBV6-5

cdr3_aa: CASRGQGGYGYTF
cdr3_nt: TGTGCCAGCAGAGGACAGGGGGGATATGGCTACACCTTC
clone_size: NA
j_call: TRBJ1-2
d_call: TRBD1
cdr3_length: 13
v_call: TRBV6-5

cdr3_aa: CASSVRQGAQTSSGYTF
cdr3_nt: TGTGCCAGCAGTGTCCGACAGGGGGCGCAGACTTCAAGTGGCTACACCTTC
clone_size: few
j_call: TRBJ1-2
d_call: TRBD1
cdr3_length: 17
v_call: TRBV6-1

cdr3_aa: CASSRNGQTYEQYF
cdr3_nt: TGCGCCAGCAGCCGGAATGGACAGACCTACGAGCAGTACTTC
clone_size: NA
j_call: TRBJ2-7
d_call: NA
cdr3_length: 14
v_call: TRBV4-3

cdr3_aa: CATSRDRQGRHEQYF
cdr3_nt: TGTGCCACCAGCAGAGATAGACAGGGGAGACACGAGCAGTACTTC
clone_size: NA
j_call: TRBJ2-7
d_call: TRBD1
cdr3_length: 15
v_call: TRBV15

cdr3_aa: CASSWDKKSTDTQYF
cdr3_nt: TGTGCCAGCAGTTGGGACAAGAAAAGCACAGATACGCAGTATTTT
clone_size: NA
j_call: TRBJ2-3
d_call: NA
cdr3_length: 15
v_call: TRBV7-6

cdr3_aa: CASSPAPTGSYEQYF
cdr3_nt: TGTGCCAGCTCTCCTGCGCCGACAGGCTCCTACGAGCAGTACTTC
clone_size: NA
j_call: TRBJ2-7
d_call: NA
cdr3_length: 15
v_call: TRBV18

cdr3_aa: CASSYSIARPSPQHF
cdr3_nt: TGTGCCAGCAGTTACTCGATAGCCCGACCCTCGCCCCAGCATTTT
clone_size: NA
j_call: TRBJ1-5
d_call: NA
cdr3_length: 15
v_call: TRBV6-5

cdr3_aa: CASSPLSQILNTEAFF
cdr3_nt: TGTGCCAGCTCACCACTTTCACAGATCTTGAACACTGAAGCTTTCTTT
clone_size: NA
j_call: TRBJ1-1
d_call: NA
cdr3_length: 16
v_call: TRBV18

cdr3_aa: CASSLVRDSIGEQYF
cdr3_nt: TGTGCCAGCAGCTTAGTCCGGGACTCCATAGGGGAGCAGTACTTC
clone_size: NA
j_call: TRBJ2-7
d_call: NA
cdr3_length: 15
v_call: TRBV7-8

cdr3_aa: CASSVVDSPVSSYTF
cdr3_nt: TGTGCCAGCAGTGTGGTAGACAGCCCCGTGAGTAGCTACACCTTC
clone_size: NA
j_call: TRBJ1-2
d_call: NA
cdr3_length: 15
v_call: TRBV2

cdr3_aa: CASLGEARGDRAQYF
cdr3_nt: TGTGCCAGCCTGGGCGAGGCGCGGGGGGACAGGGCCCAGTACTTC
clone_size: NA
j_call: TRBJ2-5
d_call: NA
cdr3_length: 15
v_call: TRBV2

cdr3_aa: CASSIQENTEAFF
cdr3_nt: TGTGCCAGCAGCATACAGGAGAACACTGAAGCTTTCTTT
clone_size: NA
j_call: TRBJ1-1
d_call: NA
cdr3_length: 13
v_call: TRBV6-5

cdr3_aa: CSASTGKQRVLEQYF
cdr3_nt: TGCAGTGCTAGTACAGGGAAGCAGAGAGTCTTGGAGCAGTACTTC
clone_size: NA
j_call: TRBJ2-7
d_call: NA
cdr3_length: 15
v_call: TRBV20-1

cdr3_aa: CASSLDRDNSPLHF
cdr3_nt: TGCGCCAGCAGCCTCGACAGGGATAATTCACCCCTCCACTTT
clone_size: NA
j_call: TRBJ1-6
d_call: TRBD1
cdr3_length: 14
v_call: TRBV4-3

cdr3_aa: CASSLTKGMNTEAFF
cdr3_nt: TGTGCCAGCAGCTTAACGAAGGGGATGAACACTGAAGCTTTCTTT
clone_size: NA
j_call: TRBJ1-1
d_call: NA
cdr3_length: 15
v_call: TRBV7-3

cdr3_aa: CASTYRSSNQPQHF
cdr3_nt: TGTGCCAGCACGTACAGGTCAAGCAATCAGCCCCAGCATTTT
clone_size: few
j_call: TRBJ1-5
d_call: NA
cdr3_length: 14
v_call: TRBV6-5

cdr3_aa: CSVSDRENTEAFF
cdr3_nt: TGCAGCGTTAGCGACAGAGAAAACACTGAAGCTTTCTTT
clone_size: NA
j_call: TRBJ1-1
d_call: NA
cdr3_length: 13
v_call: TRBV29-1

cdr3_aa: CASSLAPRGSGANVLTF
cdr3_nt: TGTGCCAGCAGCTTAGCCCCCAGGGGCTCTGGGGCCAACGTCCTGACTTTC
clone_size: NA
j_call: TRBJ2-6
d_call: NA
cdr3_length: 17
v_call: TRBV7-6

cdr3_aa: CASSLNRGATNTGELFF
cdr3_nt: TGTGCCAGCAGCTTAAACCGGGGGGCTACGAACACCGGGGAGCTGTTTTTT
clone_size: NA
j_call: TRBJ2-2
d_call: NA
cdr3_length: 17
v_call: TRBV7-3